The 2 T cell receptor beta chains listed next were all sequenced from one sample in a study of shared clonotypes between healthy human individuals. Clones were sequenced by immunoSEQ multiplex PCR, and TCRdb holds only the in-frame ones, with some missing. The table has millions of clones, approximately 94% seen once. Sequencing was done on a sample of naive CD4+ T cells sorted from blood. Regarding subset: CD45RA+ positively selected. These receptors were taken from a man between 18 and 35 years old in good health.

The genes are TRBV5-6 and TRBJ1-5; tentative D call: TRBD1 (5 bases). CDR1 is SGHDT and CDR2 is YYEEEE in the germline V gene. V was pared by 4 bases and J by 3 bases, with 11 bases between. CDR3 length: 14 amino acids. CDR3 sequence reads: CASSRGGVNQPQHF. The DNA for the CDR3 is TGTGCCAGCAGCCGCGGGGGGGTCAATCAGCCCCAGCATTTT.

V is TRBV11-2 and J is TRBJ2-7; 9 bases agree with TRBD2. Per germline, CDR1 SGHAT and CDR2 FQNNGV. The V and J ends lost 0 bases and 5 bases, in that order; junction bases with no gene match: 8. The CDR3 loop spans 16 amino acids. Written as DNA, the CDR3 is TGTGCCAGCAGCTTAGAATTGGCGGGAGGGCAAAACGAGCAGTACTTC. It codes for CASSLELAGGQNEQYF.